A single sample gave rise to the 26 T cell receptor beta chains below, sequenced in a study of blood T cell repertoires in COVID-19. TCRdb's copy holds only in-frame clones and misses some; the assay was immunoSEQ multiplex PCR. The sample lists 30,000 to 40,000 clones, around four fifths occurring once. Sequencing was performed on peripheral blood. All receptors come from a man aged 55 to 70 with COVID-19, enrolled during active disease.

The J gene is TRBJ2-3, the V gene TRBV3-1 (or the pseudogene TRBV3-2), with TRBD2 matching 13 bases. Germline-derived CDR1 and CDR2 are LGHDT and YNNKEL (reference sequence). The CDR3 runs 16 residues. V lost 4 bases to trimming and J lost 5 bases; unmatched junction nucleotides: 6. The CDR3 coding sequence is TGTGCCAGCAGCCTCCGACTAGCGGGAGGTGGAGATACGCAGTATTTT. It encodes CASSLRLAGGGDTQYF.

This clone was seen just once. The chain links TRBV12-2 to TRBJ1-2. TRBV12-2 is reported as a pseudogene. CDR3 length equals 16 residues. CDR3: CASRTPEWRSLHGYTF. Written as DNA, the CDR3 is TGTGCAAGTCGAACCCCCGAGTGGAGGTCGCTGCATGGCTACACCTTC.

This chain joins TRBV5-1 and TRBJ1-5; D might be TRBD1 (5 bases). V was pared by 2 bases and J by 4 bases, with 13 bases between. The CDR3 totals 15 residues. Germline CDR1 SGHRS, CDR2 YFSETQ. This chain's CDR3 is CASSFGGIGNQPQHF. The CDR3 DNA reads as TGCGCCAGCAGCTTTGGGGGGATTGGGAATCAGCCCCAGCATTTT.

The chain employs TRBV5-6 and TRBJ1-1; 8 bases agree with TRBD1. V shed 6 bases, J shed 5 bases, and the junction held 9 bases outside the gene matches. The germline V gene has CDR1 SGHDT and CDR2 YYEEEE. The CDR3 runs to 14 residues. The CDR3 spells CASKGGQGWTEAFF. CDR3 DNA sequence: TGTGCCAGCAAGGGAGGACAGGGATGGACTGAAGCTTTCTTT.

This clone showed up just a few times. This chain connects TRBV4-1 to TRBJ1-1; the D gene is possibly TRBD1 (5 bases). Per germline, CDR1 MGHRA and CDR2 YSYEKL. V lost 0 bases and J 8 bases, leaving 13 bases between the germline ends. CDR3 length: 14 amino acids. The CDR3 DNA follows: TGCGCCAGCAGCCAAGAGGTCAAAGGGGTGGAAGCTTTCTTT. It encodes CASSQEVKGVEAFF.

This clone was recorded a few times. This sequence joins TRBV15 and TRBJ1-1; D call uncertain. The germline V gene has CDR1 LNHNV and CDR2 YYDKDF (reference sequence). V lost 4 bases and J 2 bases, leaving 5 bases between the germline ends. The length of the CDR3 is 12 residues. The CDR3 DNA reads as TGTGCCACCAGCAAACTAAACACTGAAGCTTTCTTT. Translated, it gives CATSKLNTEAFF.

This clone appeared a single time. The chain recombines TRBV9 with TRBJ1-6, with TRBD1 identical over 8 bases. Germline assignment: CDR1 SGDLS and CDR2 YYNGEE. CDR3 length equals 17 residues. After removal of 0 bases from V and 10 bases from J, the junction contained 12 bases not matched to a gene. The CDR3 DNA is TGTGCCAGCAGCGTAGGGACAGGGAAGAGTTTAGTATCACCCCTCCACTTT. Translation: CASSVGTGKSLVSPLHF.

This clone came up a few times. The same CDR3 can be traced to other DNA sequences in this sample. The J gene is TRBJ2-5, the V gene TRBV10-2; 9 bases are shared with TRBD1. This CDR3 has 15 amino acids. Trimming cost V 3 bases and J 2 bases; bases outside gene matches: 4. The V gene's germline CDR1 is WSHSY and CDR2 SAAADI. DNA for the CDR3: TGCGCCAGCAGTGAACAGGGGGCAAGACAAGAGACCCAGTACTTC. Residues: CASSEQGARQETQYF.

This chain connects TRBV9 to TRBJ1-1, with D possibly being TRBD1 (5 bases). The CDR3 length is 15 residues. V was pared by 0 bases and J by 1 base, with 10 bases between. Germline V gene data show CDR1 as SGDLS and CDR2 as YYNGEE. CDR3 DNA sequence: TGTGCCAGCAGCGTAGCGGGACTGGGGAACACTGAAGCTTTCTTT. Translation: CASSVAGLGNTEAFF.

The chain is built from TRBV19 and TRBJ1-5, with 8 bases matching TRBD1. Per germline, CDR1 LNHDA and CDR2 SQIVND (reference sequence). CDR3 length: 16 amino acids. The ends lost 5 bases at V and 3 bases at J; junction bases unmatched: 9. The CDR3 DNA reads as TGTGCCAGTAGTGCACCCGGGACAGGCATCAATCAGCCCCAGCATTTT. This gives the protein CASSAPGTGINQPQHF.

Notes on this clone: The junction departs from the called germline gene at one end, perhaps through a read error. The rearrangement uses TRBV5-5 and TRBJ1-5; 7 bases are a match to TRBD1. CDR1 is SGHKS and CDR2 is YYEKEE in the germline V gene (reference sequence). The CDR3 runs 15 residues. In DNA form, the CDR3 reads TGTGCCAGCGGCTTGGTGGGACAGCCTAATCAGCCCCAGCATTTT. Translation gives CASGLVGQPNQPQHF.

This chain connects TRBV5-1 to TRBJ2-2, with a weak D call TRBD1 (6 bases). The CDR3 spans 17 residues. Germline CDR1 is SGHRS and CDR2 is YFSETQ. Trimming removed 0 bases at V and 4 bases at J, with 16 bases between. This CDR3 is CASSLEQGASGTGELFF. The CDR3 DNA sequence: TGCGCCAGCAGCTTGGAACAGGGCGCCTCTGGCACCGGGGAGCTGTTTTTT.

This clone was detected only once. V usage is TRBV6-5 and J usage is TRBJ2-1, with 9 positions matching TRBD1. The CDR3 covers 15 residues. V dropped 4 bases and J dropped 6; count of bases not matched to a gene: 7. CDR1 is MNHEY, CDR2 SVGAGI, per germline. CDR3 DNA: TGTGCCAGCAGTTCATGGACAGGGGACGGCAATGAGCAGTTCTTC. This translates into CASSSWTGDGNEQFF.

The chain is built from TRBV2 and TRBJ1-3, with a tentative D call TRBD1 (5 bases). The CDR3 is 15 amino acids. Looked up from germline, CDR1 is SNHLY and CDR2 is FYNNEI. With 4 bases removed from V and 0 bases from J, the gap between germline ends came to 10 bases. The CDR3 spells CASSVRDYSGNTIYF. DNA for the CDR3: TGTGCCAGCAGTGTTAGGGACTACTCTGGAAACACCATATATTTT.

The CDR3 protein is CASSDGYYGYTF. CDR3 nucleotide sequence: TGTGCCAGTAGCGACGGGTACTATGGCTACACCTTC. This sequence joins TRBV19 and TRBJ1-2; D not certain. CDR3 length: 12 amino acids. With 6 bases removed from V and 3 bases from J, the gap between germline ends came to 8 bases. Germline-derived CDR1 and CDR2 are LNHDA and SQIVND (reference sequence). The full variable domain, its missing parts supplied by reference TRBV19 and TRBJ1-2, is DGGITQSPKYLFRKEGQNVTLSCEQNLNHDAMYWYRQDPGQGLRLIYYSQIVNDFQKGDIAEGYSVSREKKESFPLTVTSAQKNPTAFYLCASSDGYYGYTFGSGTRLTVV.

The chain joins TRBV6-1 to TRBJ2-3, with 12 bases lining up with TRBD2. The CDR3 spans 15 residues. CDR1 is MNHNS, CDR2 SASEGT, per germline. The V segment lost 2 bases and the J segment 4 bases; nucleotides outside the gene matches: 1. For the CDR3, the DNA is TGTGCCAGCAGTGAACTAGCGGGAGGGCCAGATACGCAGTATTTT. Protein: CASSELAGGPDTQYF.

The count of this clone is one. The CDR3 DNA reads as TGCGCCAGCAGCGCCCTTCTACCAACTAATGAAAAACTGTTTTTT. This translates into CASSALLPTNEKLFF. The rearrangement links TRBV5-1 to TRBJ1-4; no firm D call. Trimming removed 4 bases at V and 0 bases at J, with 10 bases between. There are 15 residues in the CDR3. Germline assignment: CDR1 SGHRS and CDR2 YFSETQ. Full variable domain (missing parts from reference TRBV5-1 and TRBJ1-4): KAGVTQTPRYLIKTRGQQVTLSCSPISGHRSVSWYQQTPGQGLQFLFEYFSETQRNKGNFPGRFSGRQFSNSRSEMNVSTLELGDSALYLCASSALLPTNEKLFFGSGTQLSVL.

CDR3 DNA: TGTGCCAGTAGTATTTCTGGGCCCTTGAGCACTGAAGCTTTCTTT. Translation: CASSISGPLSTEAFF. The V call is TRBV19, the J call TRBJ1-1; D remains unclear. Germline V CDR1 and CDR2: LNHDA, SQIVND (reference sequence). The CDR3 is 15 amino acids. With 3 bases removed from V and 4 bases from J, the gap between germline ends came to 15 bases.

This chain uses TRBV5-1 with TRBJ1-5; tentative D call: TRBD1 (5 bases). The CDR3 consists of 14 residues. The germline V and J ends were trimmed by 3 bases and 3 bases, with 10 bases remaining between them. The V gene's germline CDR1 is SGHRS and CDR2 YFSETQ. In DNA form, the CDR3 reads TGCGCCAGCAGCTACACAGGCCTCAATCAGCCCCAGCATTTT. Translating it yields CASSYTGLNQPQHF.

The chain has TRBV16 and TRBJ2-1; 8 bases line up with TRBD1. There are 14 residues in the CDR3. The J segment lost 5 bases and the V segment lost 3 bases, leaving 3 bases of the junction unmatched. From germline, CDR1 is KGHSY and CDR2 FQNENV. The CDR3 region is CASSQVGQDNEQFF. CDR3 sequence (DNA): TGTGCCAGCAGCCAGGTGGGACAGGACAATGAGCAGTTCTTC.

The V gene is TRBV13, the J gene TRBJ1-2; 9 bases are a match to TRBD1. Per the germline V gene, CDR1 is PRHDT and CDR2 is FYEKMQ (reference sequence). Trimming cost V 5 bases and J 5 bases; bases outside gene matches: 6. The CDR3 totals 14 residues. CDR3 protein: CASSQGQGNYGYTF. CDR3 DNA: TGTGCCAGCAGCCAGGGACAGGGAAATTATGGCTACACCTTC.

V is TRBV19 and J is TRBJ2-6; 7 positions agree with TRBD1. The CDR3 is 15 residues long. With V trimmed by 4 bases and J by 0 bases, 0 bases remained unmatched. CDR1 and CDR2 (germline): LNHDA, SQIVND (reference sequence). The CDR3 here is CASSRDSSGANVLTF. CDR3 bases: TGTGCCAGTAGTAGGGACAGCTCTGGGGCCAACGTCCTGACTTTC. The full variable domain, its missing parts supplied by reference TRBV19 and TRBJ2-6, is DGGITQSPKYLFRKEGQNVTLSCEQNLNHDAMYWYRQDPGQGLRLIYYSQIVNDFQKGDIAEGYSVSREKKESFPLTVTSAQKNPTAFYLCASSRDSSGANVLTFGAGSRLTVL.

The chain joins TRBV7-7 to TRBJ2-5; D is unclear. The CDR3 totals 15 residues. The germline gives CDR1 SSHAT, CDR2 FNYEAQ (reference sequence). V lost 1 base, J lost 5 bases, and 14 bases lay in between. The CDR3 DNA reads TGTGCCAGCAGCTTAGTGTTTTCGAGTCGGGAGACCCAGTACTTC. Protein sequence: CASSLVFSSRETQYF.

This chain links TRBV5-1 with TRBJ2-7, with 8 bases fitting TRBD1. Per germline, CDR1 SGHRS and CDR2 YFSETQ. V shed 4 bases, J shed 7 bases, and the junction held 13 bases outside the gene matches. This CDR3 comprises 15 residues. CDR3 in DNA: TGCGCCAGCAGCGCACTTGGGCAGGGGGCGGTGGAGCAGTACTTC. Residues: CASSALGQGAVEQYF. Together with reference TRBV5-1 and TRBJ2-7, the CDR3 gives the full variable domain: KAGVTQTPRYLIKTRGQQVTLSCSPISGHRSVSWYQQTPGQGLQFLFEYFSETQRNKGNFPGRFSGRQFSNSRSEMNVSTLELGDSALYLCASSALGQGAVEQYFGPGTRLTVT.

V is TRBV10-3 and J is TRBJ2-7; 8 nucleotides agree with TRBD1. V shed 5 bases and J 5 bases; nucleotides not matched to a gene: 14. This CDR3 spans 16 amino acids. Germline V gene data show CDR1 as ENHRY and CDR2 as SYGVKD. CDR3 amino acids: CAISLLQGASVNEQYF. The CDR3 DNA reads as TGTGCCATCAGTCTCTTGCAGGGGGCGTCTGTCAACGAGCAGTACTTC.

The chain links TRBV11-2 to TRBJ2-7; TRBD2 is a possible D gene (7 bases). Trimming took off 3 bases at V and 3 bases at J, with 15 bases between the two ends. The CDR3 is 15 amino acids. Looked up from germline, CDR1 is SGHAT and CDR2 is FQNNGV. The CDR3 reads CASSLERDISYEQYF. The CDR3 DNA reads TGTGCCAGCAGCTTGGAGCGGGACATAAGCTACGAGCAGTACTTC. The full variable domain, with the rest looked up from reference TRBV11-2 and TRBJ2-7, is EAGVAQSPRYKIIEKRQSVAFWCNPISGHATLYWYQQILGQGPKLLIQFQNNGVVDDSQLPKDRFSAERLKGVDSTLKIQPAKLEDSAVYLCASSLERDISYEQYFGPGTRLTVT.